This T cell receptor (beta chain) is from a study of blood T cell repertoires in COVID-19. Study background: The cDNA or gDNA used as material had been derived from T cells, B-cell-depleted T cells, or PBMCs.

This table comes from immunoSEQ multiplex PCR, and its TCRdb copy is limited to in-frame clones, with some not included. The data hold about 26,000 clones, with 70% to 90% observed a single time. Specimen: peripheral blood. The receptor's source is a human donor in a cohort sampled during active COVID-19.

In DNA, the CDR3 is TGTGCCAGCAGCTTGGGCGACAGGATCTACAATGAGCAGTTCTTC. As protein: CASSLGDRIYNEQFF. The J gene is TRBJ2-1, the V gene TRBV7-9; a weak D match, TRBD1 (6 bases). Germline V lookup: CDR1 SEHNR, CDR2 FQNEAQ (reference sequence). With 3 bases removed from V and 3 bases from J, the gap between germline ends came to 12 bases. The CDR3 has 15 residues.